This T cell receptor (beta chain) was sequenced in a study of read filtering for tumor transcriptome and immune sequencing. Notes on the study in general: IR-seq and RNA-seq agreed better without single-read clonotypes. Approximately 80% of IR-seq clonotypes had one read, totaling about 3.5% of reads; RNA-seq: approximately 75% and 45%.

Per germline, CDR1 LNHNV and CDR2 YYDKDF (reference sequence). V lost 0 bases and J 5 bases, leaving 11 bases between the germline ends. This CDR3 comprises 15 residues. From 300 to 400 ng of RNA, a library with molecular barcoded alpha/delta and beta/gamma adaptors was made. TCRdb fed the reads into MiXCR, producing one record per CDR3 protein. The table lists 50,000 to 65,000 distinct CDR3 sequences, approximately 19% of them singletons. As concerns this clonotype: Its specificity is not known.

Sampling of bone marrow took place during active disease in every patient. This TCR came from a donor aged 40 or older with multiple myeloma. J is TRBJ2-1 and V is TRBV15; no clear D gene. Sample: a population of CD138-negative cells sorted from bone marrow. Written as DNA, the CDR3 is TGTGCCACCAGCAGAGATAATCTCGAAAACAATGAGCAGTTCTTC. Amino acids: CATSRDNLENNEQFF.